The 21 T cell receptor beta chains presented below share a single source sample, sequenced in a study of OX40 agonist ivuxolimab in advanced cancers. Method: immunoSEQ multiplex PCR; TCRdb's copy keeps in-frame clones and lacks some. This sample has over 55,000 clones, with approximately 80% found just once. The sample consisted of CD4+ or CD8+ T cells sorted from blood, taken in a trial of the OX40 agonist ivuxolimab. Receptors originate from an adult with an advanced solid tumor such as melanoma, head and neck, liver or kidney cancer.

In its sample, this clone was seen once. The CDR3 bases are TGCGCCAGCAGCCAAGGACGAACGGAACCCTACAATGAGCAGTTCTTC. This translates into CASSQGRTEPYNEQFF. This chain connects TRBV4-3 to TRBJ2-1, with unresolved D. Trimming took off 1 base at V and 2 bases at J, with 12 bases between the two ends. CDR1 is LGHNA, CDR2 YSLEER, per germline. This CDR3 comprises 16 residues.

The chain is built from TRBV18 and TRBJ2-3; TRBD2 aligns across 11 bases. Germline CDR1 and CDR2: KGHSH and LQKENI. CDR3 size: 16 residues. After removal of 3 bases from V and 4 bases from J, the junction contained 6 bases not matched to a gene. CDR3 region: CASSPRLAGQADTQYF. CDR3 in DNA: TGTGCCAGCTCACCTCGACTAGCGGGACAGGCAGATACGCAGTATTTT.

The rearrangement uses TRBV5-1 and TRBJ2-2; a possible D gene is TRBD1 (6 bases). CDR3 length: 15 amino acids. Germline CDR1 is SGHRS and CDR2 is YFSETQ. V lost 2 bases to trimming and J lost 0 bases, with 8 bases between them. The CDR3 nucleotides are TGCGCCAGCAGCTTACAGGGTCCGAACACCGGGGAGCTGTTTTTT. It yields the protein CASSLQGPNTGELFF.

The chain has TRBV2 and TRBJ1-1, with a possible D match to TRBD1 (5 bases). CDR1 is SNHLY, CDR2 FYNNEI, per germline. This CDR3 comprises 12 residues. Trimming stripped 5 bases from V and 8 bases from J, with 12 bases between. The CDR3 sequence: CASSTAWGEAFF. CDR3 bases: TGTGCCAGCAGTACAGCGTGGGGGGAAGCTTTCTTT.

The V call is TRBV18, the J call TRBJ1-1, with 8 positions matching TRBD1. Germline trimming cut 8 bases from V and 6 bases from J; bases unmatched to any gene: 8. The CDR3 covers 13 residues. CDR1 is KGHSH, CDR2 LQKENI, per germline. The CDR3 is CASQNPTGAEAFF. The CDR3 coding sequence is TGTGCCAGCCAGAACCCGACAGGGGCTGAAGCTTTCTTT.

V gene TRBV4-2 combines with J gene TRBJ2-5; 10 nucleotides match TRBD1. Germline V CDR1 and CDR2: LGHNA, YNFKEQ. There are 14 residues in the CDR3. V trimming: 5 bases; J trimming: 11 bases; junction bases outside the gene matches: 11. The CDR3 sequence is CASSELGTGAEQYF. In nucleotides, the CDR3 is TGTGCCAGCAGCGAACTGGGGACAGGGGCGGAGCAGTACTTC.

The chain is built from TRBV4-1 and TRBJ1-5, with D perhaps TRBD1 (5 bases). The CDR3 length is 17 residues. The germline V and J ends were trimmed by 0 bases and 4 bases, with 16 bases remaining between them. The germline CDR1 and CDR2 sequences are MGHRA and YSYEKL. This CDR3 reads CASSQEGVQALNQPQHF. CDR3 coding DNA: TGCGCCAGCAGCCAAGAAGGGGTACAGGCACTAAATCAGCCCCAGCATTTT.

The CDR3 DNA follows: TGTGCCAGCAGGGCCCATGAGGTGGACACCATATATTTT. It yields the protein CASRAHEVDTIYF. This chain connects TRBV9 to TRBJ1-3; D unclear. This CDR3 has 13 residues. Trimming removed 5 bases at V and 8 bases at J, with 14 bases between. Germline loops: CDR1 SGDLS, CDR2 YYNGEE.

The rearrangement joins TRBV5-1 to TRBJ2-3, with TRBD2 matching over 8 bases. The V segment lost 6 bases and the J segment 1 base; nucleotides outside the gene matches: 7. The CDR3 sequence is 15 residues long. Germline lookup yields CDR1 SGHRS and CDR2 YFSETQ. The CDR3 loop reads CASTRGAGGTDTQYF. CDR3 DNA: TGCGCCAGCACCCGGGGAGCGGGAGGCACAGATACGCAGTATTTT.

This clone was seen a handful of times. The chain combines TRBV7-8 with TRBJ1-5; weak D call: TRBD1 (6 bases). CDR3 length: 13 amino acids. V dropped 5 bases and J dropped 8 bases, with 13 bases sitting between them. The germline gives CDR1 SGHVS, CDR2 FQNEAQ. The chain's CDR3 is CASSPAPGEPQHF. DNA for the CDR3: TGTGCCAGCAGCCCCGCCCCAGGGGAGCCCCAGCATTTT.

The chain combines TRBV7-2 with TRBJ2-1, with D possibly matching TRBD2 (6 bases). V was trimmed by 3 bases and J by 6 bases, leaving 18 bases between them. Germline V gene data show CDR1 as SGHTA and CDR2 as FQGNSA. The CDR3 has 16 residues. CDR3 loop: CASSFPRGWSGNEQFF. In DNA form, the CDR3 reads TGTGCCAGCAGCTTTCCCCGGGGGTGGTCCGGCAATGAGCAGTTCTTC.

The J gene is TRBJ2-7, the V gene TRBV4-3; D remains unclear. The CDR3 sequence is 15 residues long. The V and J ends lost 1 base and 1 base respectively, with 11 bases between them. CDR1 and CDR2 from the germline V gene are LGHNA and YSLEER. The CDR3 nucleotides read TGCGCCAGCAGCCAAGCGGCGACTTCTTCCTACGAGCAGTACTTC. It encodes CASSQAATSSYEQYF.

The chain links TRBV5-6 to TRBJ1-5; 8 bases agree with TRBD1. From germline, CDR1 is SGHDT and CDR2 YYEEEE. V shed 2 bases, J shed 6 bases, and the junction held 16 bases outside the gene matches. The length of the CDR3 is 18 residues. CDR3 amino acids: CASSFFFGQGRGSQPQHF. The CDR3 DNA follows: TGTGCCAGCAGCTTCTTCTTCGGACAGGGCCGGGGTTCTCAGCCCCAGCATTTT.

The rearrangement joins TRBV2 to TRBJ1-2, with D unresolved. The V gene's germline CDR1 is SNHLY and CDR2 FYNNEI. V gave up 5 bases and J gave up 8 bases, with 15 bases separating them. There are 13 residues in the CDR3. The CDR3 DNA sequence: TGTGCCAGCAGTATAAACGTGGAGACGGGCTACACCTTC. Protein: CASSINVETGYTF.

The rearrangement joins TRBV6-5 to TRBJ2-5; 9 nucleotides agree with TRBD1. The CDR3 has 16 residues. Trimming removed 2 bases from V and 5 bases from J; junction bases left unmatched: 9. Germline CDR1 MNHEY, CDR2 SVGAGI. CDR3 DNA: TGTGCCAGCAGTTACACTAACAGGGGGCGCAGGGAGACCCAGTACTTC. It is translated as CASSYTNRGRRETQYF.

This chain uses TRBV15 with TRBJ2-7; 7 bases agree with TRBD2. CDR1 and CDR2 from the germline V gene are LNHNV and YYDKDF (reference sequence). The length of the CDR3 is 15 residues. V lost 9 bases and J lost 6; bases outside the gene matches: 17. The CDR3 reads CATQVAGTIPREQYF. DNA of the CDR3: TGTGCCACGCAAGTGGCCGGGACTATCCCTCGCGAGCAGTACTTC.

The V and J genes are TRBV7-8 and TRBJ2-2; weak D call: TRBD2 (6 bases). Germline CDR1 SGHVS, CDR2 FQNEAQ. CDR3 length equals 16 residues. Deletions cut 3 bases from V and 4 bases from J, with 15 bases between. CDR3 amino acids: CASSFISAGSTGELFF. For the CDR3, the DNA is TGTGCCAGCAGCTTCATTAGCGCGGGAAGCACCGGGGAGCTGTTTTTT.

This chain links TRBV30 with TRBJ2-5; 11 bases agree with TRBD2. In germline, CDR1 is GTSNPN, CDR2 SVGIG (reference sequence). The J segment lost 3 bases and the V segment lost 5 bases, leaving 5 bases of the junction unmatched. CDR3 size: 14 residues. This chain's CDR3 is CAWERGLAEETQYF. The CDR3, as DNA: TGTGCCTGGGAGCGGGGACTAGCGGAAGAGACCCAGTACTTC.

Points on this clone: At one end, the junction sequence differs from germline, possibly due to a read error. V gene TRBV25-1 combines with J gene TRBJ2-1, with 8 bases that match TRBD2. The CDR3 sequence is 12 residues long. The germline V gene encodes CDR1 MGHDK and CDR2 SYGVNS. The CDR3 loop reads CASSVTSGDSIF. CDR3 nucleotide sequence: TGTGCCAGCAGTGTAACTAGCGGAGACTCGATCTTC.

This chain's CDR3 is CASSPGTGDTGELFF. The CDR3 nucleotides are TGTGCCAGTAGTCCCGGGACAGGTGACACCGGGGAGCTGTTTTTT. The rearrangement joins TRBV19 to TRBJ2-2; 8 bases are a match to TRBD1. Germline CDR1 and CDR2: LNHDA and SQIVND (reference sequence). V lost 5 bases to trimming and J lost 3 bases; unmatched junction nucleotides: 5. This CDR3 is built from 15 residues.

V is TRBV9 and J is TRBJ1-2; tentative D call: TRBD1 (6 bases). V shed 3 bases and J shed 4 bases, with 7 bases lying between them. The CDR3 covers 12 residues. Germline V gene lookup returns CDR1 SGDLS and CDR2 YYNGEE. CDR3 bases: TGTGCCAGCAGCGCGACAGGCTATGGCTACACCTTC. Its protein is CASSATGYGYTF.